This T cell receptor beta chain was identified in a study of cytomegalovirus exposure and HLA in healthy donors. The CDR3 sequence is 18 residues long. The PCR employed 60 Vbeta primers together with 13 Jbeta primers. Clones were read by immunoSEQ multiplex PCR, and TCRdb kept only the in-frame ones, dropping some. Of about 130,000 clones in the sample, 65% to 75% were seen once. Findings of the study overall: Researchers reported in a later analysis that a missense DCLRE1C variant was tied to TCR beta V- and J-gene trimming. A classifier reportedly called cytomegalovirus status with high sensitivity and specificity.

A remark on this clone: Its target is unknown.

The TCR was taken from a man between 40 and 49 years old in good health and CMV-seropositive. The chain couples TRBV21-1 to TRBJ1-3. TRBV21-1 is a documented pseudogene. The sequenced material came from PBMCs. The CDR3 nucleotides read TGTGCCAGCAGCAAATTCATACAGAGGGCTAGCTCTGGAAACACCATATATTTT. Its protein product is CASSKFIQRASSGNTIYF.